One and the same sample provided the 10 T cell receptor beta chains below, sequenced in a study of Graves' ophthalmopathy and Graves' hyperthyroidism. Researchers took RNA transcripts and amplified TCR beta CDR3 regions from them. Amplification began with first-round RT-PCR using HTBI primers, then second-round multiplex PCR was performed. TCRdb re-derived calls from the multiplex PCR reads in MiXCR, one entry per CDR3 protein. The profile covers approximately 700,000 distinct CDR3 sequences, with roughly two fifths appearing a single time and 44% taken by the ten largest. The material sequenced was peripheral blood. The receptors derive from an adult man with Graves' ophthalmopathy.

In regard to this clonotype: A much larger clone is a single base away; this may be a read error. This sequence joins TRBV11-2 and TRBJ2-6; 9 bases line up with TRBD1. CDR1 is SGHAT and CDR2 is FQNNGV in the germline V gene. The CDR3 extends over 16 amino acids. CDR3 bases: TGTGCCAGCAGCCCGTGGACAGGGGCTGGGGCCAACGCCCTGACTTTC. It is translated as CASSPWTGAGANALTF.

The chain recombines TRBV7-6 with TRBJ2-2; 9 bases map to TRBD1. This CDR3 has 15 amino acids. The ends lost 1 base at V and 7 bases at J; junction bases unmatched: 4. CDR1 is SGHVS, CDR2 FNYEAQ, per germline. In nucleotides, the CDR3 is TGTGCCAGCAGCTTAGTACAGGGGGCGATCGGGGAGCTGTTTTTT. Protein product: CASSLVQGAIGELFF.

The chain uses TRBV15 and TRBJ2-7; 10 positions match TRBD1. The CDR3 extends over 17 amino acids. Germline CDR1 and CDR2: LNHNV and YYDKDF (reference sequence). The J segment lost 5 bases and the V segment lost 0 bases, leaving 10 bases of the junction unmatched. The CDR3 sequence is CATSRDPPGTGANEQYF. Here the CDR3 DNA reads TGTGCCACCAGCAGAGATCCCCCCGGGACAGGGGCCAACGAGCAGTACTTC.

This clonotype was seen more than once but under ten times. CDR3 sequence reads: CASSADRGRWAGELFF. The CDR3 nucleotides read TGTGCCAGCAGTGCCGACAGGGGGCGTTGGGCCGGGGAGCTGTTTTTT. The V call is TRBV25-1, the J call TRBJ2-2; 10 bases are a match to TRBD1. Germline V gene data show CDR1 as MGHDK and CDR2 as SYGVNS. The CDR3 extends over 16 amino acids. V shed 4 bases and J 6 bases; nucleotides not matched to a gene: 8.

The CDR3 DNA reads TGCGCCAGCAGCCAACAACGGACGGATTCCTACGAGCAGTACTTC. It specifies CASSQQRTDSYEQYF. The V and J genes are TRBV4-3 and TRBJ2-7, with D uncertain. Trimming took off 2 bases at V and 1 base at J, with 12 bases between the two ends. The CDR3 contains 15 residues. CDR1 LGHNA and CDR2 YSLEER come from the germline V gene.

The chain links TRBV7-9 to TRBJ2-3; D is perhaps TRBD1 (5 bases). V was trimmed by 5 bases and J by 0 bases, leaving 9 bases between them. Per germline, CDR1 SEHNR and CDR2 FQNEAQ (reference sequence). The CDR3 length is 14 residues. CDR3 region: CASSVGRSTDTQYF. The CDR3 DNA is TGTGCCAGCAGCGTGGGGCGTAGCACAGATACGCAGTATTTT.

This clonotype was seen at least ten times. CDR3 residues: CASSSTDTFRIFF. DNA of the CDR3: TGTGCCAGCAGCTCTACCGACACTTTCCGGATTTTCTTT. The chain employs TRBV7-2 and TRBJ1-1, with D hard to call. The ends were cut back, 4 bases at V and 13 bases at J, with 19 bases in the middle. The germline gives CDR1 SGHTA, CDR2 FQGNSA. This CDR3 contains 13 residues.

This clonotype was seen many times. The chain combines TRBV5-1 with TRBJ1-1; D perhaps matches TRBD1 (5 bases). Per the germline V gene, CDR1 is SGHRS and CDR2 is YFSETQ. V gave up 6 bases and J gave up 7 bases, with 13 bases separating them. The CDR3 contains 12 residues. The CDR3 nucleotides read TGCGCCAGCACACTGGGGGGAGGTGAAGCTTTCTTT. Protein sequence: CASTLGGGEAFF. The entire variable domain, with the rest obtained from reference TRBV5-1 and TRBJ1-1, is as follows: KAGVTQTPRYLIKTRGQQVTLSCSPISGHRSVSWYQQTPGQGLQFLFEYFSETQRNKGNFPGRFSGRQFSNSRSEMNVSTLELGDSALYLCASTLGGGEAFFGQGTRLTVV.

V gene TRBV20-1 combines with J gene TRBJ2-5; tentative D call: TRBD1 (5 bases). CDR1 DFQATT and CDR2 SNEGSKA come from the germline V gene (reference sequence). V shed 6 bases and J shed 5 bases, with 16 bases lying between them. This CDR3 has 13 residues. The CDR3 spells CSAVMAGRETQYF. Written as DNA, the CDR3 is TGCAGTGCCGTAATGGCAGGGCGGGAGACCCAGTACTTC.

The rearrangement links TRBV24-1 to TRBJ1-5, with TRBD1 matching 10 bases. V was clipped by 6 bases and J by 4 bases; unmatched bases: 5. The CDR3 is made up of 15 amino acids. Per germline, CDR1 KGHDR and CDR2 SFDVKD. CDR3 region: CATSSGGQGNQPQHF. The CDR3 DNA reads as TGTGCCACCAGTTCCGGGGGACAGGGGAATCAGCCCCAGCATTTT.